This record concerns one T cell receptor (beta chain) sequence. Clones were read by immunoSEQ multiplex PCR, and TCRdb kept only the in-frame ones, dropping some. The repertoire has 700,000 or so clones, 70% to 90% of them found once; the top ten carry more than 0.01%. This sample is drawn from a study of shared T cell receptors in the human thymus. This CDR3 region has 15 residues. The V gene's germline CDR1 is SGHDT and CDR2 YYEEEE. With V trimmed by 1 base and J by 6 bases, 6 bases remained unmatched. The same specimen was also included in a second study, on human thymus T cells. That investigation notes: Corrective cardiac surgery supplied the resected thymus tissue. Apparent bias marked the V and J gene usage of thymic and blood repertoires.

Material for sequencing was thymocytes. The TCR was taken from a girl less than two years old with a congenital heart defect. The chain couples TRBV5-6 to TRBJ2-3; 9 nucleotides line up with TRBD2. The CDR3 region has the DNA TGTGCCAGCAGCTTGTGGCGGGGGGGCCGGGATACGCAGTATTTT. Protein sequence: CASSLWRGGRDTQYF. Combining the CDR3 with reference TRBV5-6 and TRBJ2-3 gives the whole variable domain DAGVTQSPTHLIKTRGQQVTLRCSPKSGHDTVSWYQQALGQGPQFIFQYYEEEERQRGNFPDRFSGHQFPNYSSELNVNALLLGDSALYLCASSLWRGGRDTQYFGPGTRLTVL.